This is a list of T cell receptor beta chains from one sample in a study of spatial heterogeneity in lung cancer. MiXCR, applied by TCRdb to the 5' RACE reads, yields one record per CDR3 protein. Among approximately 6,700 distinct CDR3 sequences listed, approximately 1.2% were seen once. The starting material was lung tumor tissue, obtained at surgery. The receptors derive from a male donor with early-stage non-small cell lung cancer. CDR3s include the opening cysteine and the closing phenylalanine or tryptophan. Each record gives: J gene, CDR3 length, clone size, V gene, CDR3 protein. Sizes are listed as once, few or many counts, or a class when the clone is expanded.

TRBJ2-3	15	medium-sized	TRBV10-2	CASSEKRVREDTQYF
TRBJ2-3	15	medium-sized	TRBV10-2	CASSGEGWGTDTQYF
TRBJ2-7	14	many	TRBV19	CASSLGGGGDEQYF
TRBJ2-2	21	medium-sized	TRBV6-1	CASSERTRPSAAWSGTGELFF
TRBJ2-5	14	medium-sized	TRBV11-1	CASSGRGAGRTQYF
TRBJ2-3	11	medium-sized	TRBV29-1	CSVQSGDTQYF
TRBJ1-1	13	medium-sized	TRBV5-1	CASSSGQAPAAFF
TRBJ1-2	15	medium-sized	TRBV5-1	CASSFDREFHYGYTF
TRBJ1-6	15	many	TRBV27	CASSLRGTYNSPLHF
TRBJ2-4	13	medium-sized	TRBV10-1	CASSTGAKNIQYF
TRBJ2-5	11	medium-sized	TRBV6-6	CASSSYRGLYF
TRBJ2-2	14	medium-sized	TRBV20-1	CSASPPTDTGELFF
TRBJ1-5	13	many	TRBV20-1	CSARGSDHRTQHF
TRBJ2-7	14	medium-sized	TRBV27	CASSGNGPSYEQYF
TRBJ1-1	15	many	TRBV7-8	CASSSEPGTDTEAFF
TRBJ2-1	13	many	TRBV5-4	CASSLEEVNEQFF
TRBJ2-6	15	many	TRBV12-3/TRBV12-4	CASRQGSSGANVLTF
TRBJ2-7	17	medium-sized	TRBV7-3	CASSLRDREEISYEQYF
TRBJ2-7	16	many	TRBV20-1	CSATGRRDFITYEQYF
TRBJ2-3	17	many	TRBV2	CASSEGASGGVADTQYF
TRBJ2-7	17	many	TRBV9	CASSVSGTRPSYDEQYF
TRBJ1-2	14	many	TRBV5-6	CASSLDSGSYGYTF
TRBJ2-1	15	many	TRBV5-1	CASSLDRPARNEQFF